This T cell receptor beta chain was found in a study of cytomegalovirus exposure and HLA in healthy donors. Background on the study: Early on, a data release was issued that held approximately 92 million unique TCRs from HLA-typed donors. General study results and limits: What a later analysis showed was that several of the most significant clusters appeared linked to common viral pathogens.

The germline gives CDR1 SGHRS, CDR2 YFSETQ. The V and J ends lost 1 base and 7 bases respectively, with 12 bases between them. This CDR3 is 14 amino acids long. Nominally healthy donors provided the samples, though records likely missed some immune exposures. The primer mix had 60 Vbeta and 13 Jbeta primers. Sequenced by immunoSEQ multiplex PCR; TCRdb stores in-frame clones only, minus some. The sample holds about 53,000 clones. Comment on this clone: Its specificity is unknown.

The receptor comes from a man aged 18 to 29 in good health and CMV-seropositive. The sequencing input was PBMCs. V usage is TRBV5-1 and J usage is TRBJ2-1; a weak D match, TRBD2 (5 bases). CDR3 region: CASSLSGNENEQFF. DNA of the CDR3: TGCGCCAGCAGCTTGAGCGGCAATGAAAATGAGCAGTTCTTC.